Listed here are 19 T cell receptor beta chains from one sample, sequenced in a study of cytomegalovirus exposure and HLA in healthy donors. PCR primers comprised 60 Vbeta and 13 Jbeta primers. Generated by immunoSEQ multiplex PCR, the TCRdb table keeps only in-frame clones and is missing some. In the table there are under 200,000 clones, less than 80% of which are singletons. Sequences were obtained from PBMCs. The receptors stem from a woman aged 40 to 50 in good health and CMV-seronegative.

The rearrangement joins TRBV5-1 to TRBJ2-7; 12 bases match TRBD2. V lost 4 bases and J lost 4; bases outside the gene matches: 3. The germline gives CDR1 SGHRS, CDR2 YFSETQ. The CDR3 is made up of 14 amino acids. CDR3 nucleotides: TGCGCCAGCAGCCCGACTAGCGGGGGTTACGAGCAGTACTTC. This encodes CASSPTSGGYEQYF.

The chain has TRBV7-8 and TRBJ1-5, with D unclear. CDR1 is SGHVS and CDR2 is FQNEAQ in the germline V gene. The CDR3 loop spans 13 amino acids. Between the trimmed V and J ends, which lost 3 bases and 4 bases, there was a span of 7 bases. CDR3 sequence reads: CASSFFRNQPQHF. The CDR3 DNA reads TGTGCCAGCAGCTTTTTTCGGAATCAGCCCCAGCATTTT.

The chain employs TRBV5-1 and TRBJ2-3; TRBD2 matches 7 bases. After removal of 1 base from V and 2 bases from J, the junction contained 4 bases not matched to a gene. The CDR3 length is 15 residues. Germline CDR1 and CDR2: SGHRS and YFSETQ. The CDR3 region has the DNA TGCGCCAGCAGCTTGACCGGGAGGAACACAGATACGCAGTATTTT. Amino acids: CASSLTGRNTDTQYF.

The CDR3, as DNA: TGTGCCAGCAGCTCGGACAGGGGATCGGGAGGCTACACTGAAGCTTTCTTT. Amino acids: CASSSDRGSGGYTEAFF. The chain is built from TRBV5-4 and TRBJ1-1, with 9 positions matching TRBD1. The trim removed 3 bases at V and 3 bases at J, leaving 12 bases unmatched. The CDR3 totals 17 residues. The germline CDR1 and CDR2 sequences are SGHNT and YYREEE (reference sequence). Full variable domain (missing parts from reference TRBV5-4 and TRBJ1-1): ETGVTQSPTHLIKTRGQQVTLRCSSQSGHNTVSWYQQALGQGPQFIFQYYREEENGRGNFPPRFSGLQFPNYSSELNVNALELDDSALYLCASSSDRGSGGYTEAFFGQGTRLTVV.

This chain joins TRBV19 and TRBJ2-7; a weak D match, TRBD2 (6 bases). Trimming took off 4 bases at V and 0 bases at J, with 10 bases between the two ends. This CDR3 has 14 residues. Germline V lookup: CDR1 LNHDA, CDR2 SQIVND (reference sequence). In DNA, the CDR3 is TGTGCCAGTAGTACACGGGAGCACTCCTACGAGCAGTACTTC. It translates to CASSTREHSYEQYF. Supplemented by reference TRBV19 and TRBJ2-7, the full variable domain reads DGGITQSPKYLFRKEGQNVTLSCEQNLNHDAMYWYRQDPGQGLRLIYYSQIVNDFQKGDIAEGYSVSREKKESFPLTVTSAQKNPTAFYLCASSTREHSYEQYFGPGTRLTVT.

This clone has only one observation. V and J are TRBV28 and TRBJ1-2; a weak D match, TRBD1 (5 bases). CDR1 is MDHEN and CDR2 is SYDVKM in the germline V gene. The CDR3 runs to 16 residues. Trimming cost V 3 bases and J 3 bases, with 17 bases left between them. CDR3 coding DNA: TGTGCCAGCAGTTTTGGGGCCGGGGAGGGAGACTATGGCTACACCTTC. It encodes CASSFGAGEGDYGYTF.

The chain joins TRBV4-3 to TRBJ2-5; 13 positions match TRBD2. In germline, CDR1 is LGHNA, CDR2 YSLEER. CDR3 length equals 15 residues. Unmatched junction bases numbered 3, after V lost 4 bases and J lost 4 bases. This CDR3 is CASSLGLAGVETQYF. CDR3 bases: TGCGCCAGCAGCCTCGGACTAGCGGGAGTAGAGACCCAGTACTTC.

The chain is built from TRBV11-3 and TRBJ2-2; 8 bases align to TRBD2. The CDR3 sequence is 15 residues long. The germline CDR1 and CDR2 sequences are SGHNT and YENEEA. The J segment lost 4 bases and the V segment lost 10 bases, leaving 11 bases of the junction unmatched. As DNA, the CDR3 is TGTGCCACCCAGCGGGGGCGGGTCAGCACCGGGGAGCTGTTTTTT. Residues: CATQRGRVSTGELFF.

The chain combines TRBV7-2 with TRBJ2-7; D is undetermined. Trimming removed 1 base from V and 4 bases from J, with 5 bases in between. There are 12 residues in the CDR3. The germline V gene has CDR1 SGHTA and CDR2 FQGNSA. The chain's CDR3 is CASSLERYEQYF. DNA of the CDR3: TGTGCCAGCAGCTTAGAACGGTACGAGCAGTACTTC.

This chain uses TRBV28 with TRBJ1-2; 7 bases match TRBD1. The CDR3 is 15 amino acids. CDR1 MDHEN and CDR2 SYDVKM come from the germline V gene. V was pared by 2 bases and J by 4 bases, with 7 bases of the junction left unmatched. CDR3 DNA: TGTGCCAGCAGTTTAGGGGGACAGAGAGTCTATGGCTACACCTTC. It specifies CASSLGGQRVYGYTF.

The chain combines TRBV5-1 with TRBJ2-7; possible D gene TRBD2, 5 bases. V was trimmed by 5 bases and J by 2 bases, leaving 5 bases between them. Germline CDR1 reads SGHRS; CDR2 reads YFSETQ. The length of the CDR3 is 11 residues. The CDR3, as DNA: TGCGCCAGCAGGGGAGCCTACGAGCAGTACTTC. Amino acid sequence: CASRGAYEQYF.

CDR3 DNA sequence: TGCAGTGCTACCCGACAGGAGGTGTGGTATTTT. This sequence encodes CSATRQEVWYF. The chain recombines TRBV20-1 with TRBJ1-3, with D possibly being TRBD1 (6 bases). Trimming left V 4 bases short and J 16 bases short, with 17 bases between. CDR1 and CDR2 (germline): DFQATT, SNEGSKA (reference sequence). The length of the CDR3 is 11 residues.

Here the CDR3 reads CASSSLALAAQYF. The DNA for the CDR3 is TGCGCCAGCAGCTCCCTAGCGCTGGCGGCCCAGTACTTC. The chain joins TRBV5-1 to TRBJ2-5; TRBD2 might be the D (6 bases). Trimming took off 3 bases at V and 9 bases at J, with 15 bases between the two ends. Germline CDR1 reads SGHRS; CDR2 reads YFSETQ. The CDR3 contains 13 residues.

The CDR3 reads CASTTTGSVSGYTF. CDR3 DNA: TGCGCCAGCACTACGACAGGGTCGGTTAGTGGCTACACCTTC. This chain connects TRBV10-2 to TRBJ1-2; 7 bases map to TRBD1. Unmatched junction bases numbered 12, after V lost 7 bases and J lost 7 bases. This CDR3 contains 14 residues. From germline, CDR1 is WSHSY and CDR2 SAAADI.

J is TRBJ1-5 and V is TRBV27; possible D gene TRBD1, 5 bases. The V gene's germline CDR1 is MNHEY and CDR2 SMNVEV (reference sequence). The CDR3 has 15 residues. V was shortened by 6 bases and J by 0 bases, with 12 bases between the two germline ends. The DNA of the CDR3 is TGTGCCAGCAGCCCTCTGGACACTAGCAATCAGCCCCAGCATTTT. It yields the protein CASSPLDTSNQPQHF.

The genes are TRBV5-8 and TRBJ2-7; 7 bases are a match to TRBD2. J lost 0 bases, V lost 4 bases, and 10 bases had no gene match. The CDR3 is made up of 16 amino acids. CDR1 SGHTS and CDR2 YDEGEE come from the germline V gene. The CDR3 region is CASSPGGGFPSYEQYF. DNA for the CDR3: TGTGCCAGCAGCCCTGGGGGGGGATTCCCCTCCTACGAGCAGTACTTC.

On this clone itself: Germline is not matched at one junction end, which may reflect a read error. This sequence joins TRBV7-7 and TRBJ2-1; 7 bases agree with TRBD1. The CDR3 spans 13 residues. Germline CDR1 reads SSHAT; CDR2 reads FNYEAQ (reference sequence). As DNA, the CDR3 is TGTGCTAGCAGCCCGCAAGAGGACAGGGAGCAGTTCTTC. It translates to CASSPQEDREQFF.

This chain uses TRBV5-4 with TRBJ2-7; possible D gene TRBD1, 5 bases. V was shortened by 0 bases and J by 4 bases, with 11 bases between the two germline ends. Germline V CDR1 and CDR2: SGHNT, YYREEE (reference sequence). CDR3 length equals 14 residues. CDR3 bases: TGTGCCAGCAGCTTGGTCAGGGTCCCTTACGAGCAGTACTTC. Translating gives CASSLVRVPYEQYF. The complete variable domain, with remaining parts taken from reference TRBV5-4 and TRBJ2-7, reads ETGVTQSPTHLIKTRGQQVTLRCSSQSGHNTVSWYQQALGQGPQFIFQYYREEENGRGNFPPRFSGLQFPNYSSELNVNALELDDSALYLCASSLVRVPYEQYFGPGTRLTVT.

The chain employs TRBV18 and TRBJ1-2, with unresolved D. This CDR3 is built from 13 residues. Germline loops: CDR1 KGHSH, CDR2 LQKENI. Trimming removed 2 bases at V and 3 bases at J, with 7 bases between. The CDR3 DNA is TGTGCCAGCTCACCAGAGAAAGACTATGGCTACACCTTC. Translated, it gives CASSPEKDYGYTF.